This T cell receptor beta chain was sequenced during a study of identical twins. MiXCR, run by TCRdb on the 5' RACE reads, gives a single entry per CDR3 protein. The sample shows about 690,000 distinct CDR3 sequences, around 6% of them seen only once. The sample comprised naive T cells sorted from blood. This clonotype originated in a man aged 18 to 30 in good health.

Here the CDR3 DNA reads TGTGCCAGCAGTGATTCCCCCCGGGGGTGGGAGACCCAGTACTTC. Residues: CASSDSPRGWETQYF. The V and J genes are TRBV6-1 and TRBJ2-5, with D tentatively TRBD2 (6 bases). CDR3 length: 15 amino acids. Germline CDR1 is MNHNS and CDR2 is SASEGT. V shed 3 bases and J shed 5 bases, with 16 bases lying between them.